Included here is one T cell receptor beta chain sequence, with context. CDR1 is SGHTA and CDR2 is FQGTGA in the germline V gene. The V gene lost 0 bases and the J gene lost 4 bases, with 14 bases spanning the gap. The CDR3 runs to 16 residues. The sample comes from a study of blood T cell repertoires in COVID-19. Study at large: The cDNA or gDNA used as material had been derived from T cells, B-cell-depleted T cells, or PBMCs.

Authors' analysis steps: Estimates of nucleated cell counts were drawn from the amplification of reference gene primers. Profiled with immunoSEQ multiplex PCR; TCRdb holds only in-frame clones, not every one. That table supplies the V and J calls and clone size; D and trimming were determined from the DNA. Of tens of thousands of clones in the sample, 85% were seen once. The chain combines TRBV7-3 with TRBJ2-3; D perhaps matches TRBD1 (5 bases). The receptor comes from a man between 70 and 80 years old with acute or convalescent COVID-19. The sample comprised peripheral blood. In DNA form, the CDR3 reads TGTGCCAGCAGCTTAACACCAGGGTCGTTCGCAGATACGCAGTATTTT. This encodes CASSLTPGSFADTQYF.